This T cell receptor beta chain appears in the sequencing data of a study of vaccination effects on CD4 cells after COVID-19. As for the study in general: Post-vaccine specimens were collected at a median of 72 days following the second dose. Study-wide findings and caveats: Pronounced clonal contraction occurred in clones induced by infection and by vaccine late after vaccination.

Before sequencing took place, the ViraFEST assay used viral peptide pools to expand antigen-specific CD4+ T cells. Following a roughly 10-day culture, CD4+ T cells were purified. BNT162b2 vaccine or mRNA-1273 vaccine was given to participants in two doses. J was trimmed by 7 bases and V by 5 bases; bases with no gene match: 6. CDR3 length: 14 residues. Germline-derived CDR1 and CDR2 are SGDLS and YYNGEE. The method was immunoSEQ multiplex PCR; TCRdb's version includes in-frame clones alone and lacks a portion of them. The sample contains some 29,000 clones, more than 55% of which appear only once. Note on this clone: Its antigen is not known.

The source of this sequence is a human donor who received a COVID-19 vaccine. The sample consisted of CD4+ T cells from PBMCs cultured with SARS-CoV-2 spike peptides, taken after COVID-19 vaccination. The V call is TRBV9, the J call TRBJ1-6, with 7 nucleotides matching TRBD1. CDR3 nucleotides: TGTGCCAGCAGTTGGGGGACAGTCAATTCACCCCTCCACTTT. This gives the protein CASSWGTVNSPLHF.